These T cell receptor beta chains were read from a single sample in a study of T cell responses to AZD1222 COVID-19 vaccine. Produced via immunoSEQ multiplex PCR; TCRdb's table is partial and in-frame only. The sample has around 29,000 clones, over 90% seen once; the top ten hold 8% to 9%. Sequencing used peripheral blood, obtained on day 0 of AZD1222 vaccination. All receptors derive from an adult in good health. CDR3s include the opening cysteine and the closing phenylalanine or tryptophan. A D gene is named only where the DNA matches it firmly. Expanded clones are given a class, and other clones once, few, many or no size at all.

NA,TRBJ1-5,NA,TRBV7-2,14,TGTGCCAGCACCGGGGGACCGCGGGGGCAGCCCCAGCATTTT,CASTGGPRGQPQHF
NA,TRBJ1-2,NA,TRBV14,13,TGTGCCAGCAGGGGAGACGGGGACTATGGCTACACCTTC,CASRGDGDYGYTF
NA,TRBJ1-5,NA,TRBV19,15,TGTGCCAGTCGGTGGGCAGGGAGAAGCAATCAGCCCCAGCATTTT,CASRWAGRSNQPQHF
NA,TRBJ2-1,NA,TRBV29-1,12,TGCAGCGTTGAACCGGGGGCAAATGAGCAGTTCTTC,CSVEPGANEQFF
NA,TRBJ1-1,NA,TRBV6-5,15,TGTGCCAGCAGTTACTCAACAATAAGGGGCCCTGAAGCTTTCTTT,CASSYSTIRGPEAFF
once,TRBJ2-5,NA,TRBV6-2/TRBV6-3,15,TGTGCCAGCAGTTACCCCCCCGGGGCCCAAGAGACCCAGTACTTC,CASSYPPGAQETQYF
NA,TRBJ1-4,NA,TRBV25-1,15,TGTGCCAGCAGTGCCCATGGAGCAACTAATGAAAAACTGTTTTTT,CASSAHGATNEKLFF
NA,TRBJ2-4,NA,TRBV15,14,TGTGCCACCATCGGGGTATTGACCAAAAACATTCAGTACTTC,CATIGVLTKNIQYF
NA,TRBJ1-2,NA,TRBV6-5,12,TGTGCCAGCAGTTACTATAAGGGTGGCTACACCTTC,CASSYYKGGYTF
once,TRBJ2-2,NA,TRBV9,12,TGTGCCAGCAGCGGAAACACCGGGGAGCTGTTTTTT,CASSGNTGELFF
once,TRBJ2-1,TRBD2,TRBV3-1/TRBV3-2,16,TGTGCCAGCAGCCAAGATCGAGCTAGCGGGGTAGGTCGTACGTTCTTC,CASSQDRASGVGRTFF
once,TRBJ1-3,TRBD1,TRBV10-3,9,TGTGCCATCATCACAGGGGCGAATTTT,CAIITGANF
NA,TRBJ1-1,NA,TRBV30,11,TGTGCCTGGAGTGTAGGTGGGCCAGCTTTCTTT,CAWSVGGPAFF
NA,TRBJ2-7,NA,TRBV5-5,14,TGTGCCAGCAGCTTCCGTGTGGTCTCCTACGAGCAGTACTTC,CASSFRVVSYEQYF
NA,TRBJ2-7,TRBD1,TRBV4-3,14,TGCGCCAGCAGCCAGCTAGTAGGGGGCGACGAGCAGTACTTC,CASSQLVGGDEQYF
NA,TRBJ2-7,TRBD1,TRBV2,13,TGTGCCAGCAGGGACAGGGGTGCCCACGAGCAGTACTTC,CASRDRGAHEQYF
NA,TRBJ1-2,NA,TRBV4-1,14,TGCGCCAGCAGCCACCCCGGACAGTACTATGGCTACACCTTC,CASSHPGQYYGYTF
NA,TRBJ2-5,NA,TRBV29-1,13,TGCAGCGTTGAACTGGGGGCTGGGGAGACCCAGTACTTC,CSVELGAGETQYF
NA,TRBJ1-2,NA,TRBV4-1,13,TGCGCCAGCAGCCAACCAGGGGCCTATGGCTACACCTTC,CASSQPGAYGYTF
NA,TRBJ1-4,NA,TRBV5-6,16,TGTGCCAGCAGCCCCTGGACGGTCCTTAGATGTGAAAAACTGTTTTTT,CASSPWTVLRCEKLFF
NA,TRBJ2-1,TRBD1,TRBV5-6,14,TGTGCCAGCAGCCTAGGACAGGGATGGGGTGAGCAGTTCTTC,CASSLGQGWGEQFF
NA,TRBJ2-1,TRBD1,TRBV7-8,16,TGTGCCAGCAGCCCCCTGACAGGGTTGTCCTACAATGAGCAGTTCTTC,CASSPLTGLSYNEQFF
NA,TRBJ2-2,TRBD1,TRBV7-8,15,TGTGCCAGCAGCTACCAGGGGGCGAGCACCGGGGAGCTGTTTTTT,CASSYQGASTGELFF
NA,TRBJ1-2,TRBD1,TRBV5-1,13,TGCGCCATCAGTGGACAGGGAATTTCTGGCTACACCTTC,CAISGQGISGYTF
few,TRBJ2-7,TRBD2,TRBV27,15,TGTGCCAGCAGTTCCCCGCAGCGGGGGGCCTACGAGCAGTACTTC,CASSSPQRGAYEQYF
NA,TRBJ2-5,NA,TRBV7-2,14,TGTGCCAGCAGCTTAGCGCACTCGAAAGAGACCCAGTACTTC,CASSLAHSKETQYF
NA,TRBJ2-7,NA,TRBV30,13,TGTGCCTGGAACTTTGCGGGCTTAAACGAGCAGTACTTC,CAWNFAGLNEQYF
NA,TRBJ1-5,NA,TRBV7-8,14,TGTGCCAGCAGCCACACAGGTAGCAATCAGCCCCAGCATTTT,CASSHTGSNQPQHF
once,TRBJ2-7,TRBD1,TRBV29-1,12,TGCAGCGTTCCGGGGGACAGGGACGAGCAGTACTTC,CSVPGDRDEQYF
NA,TRBJ2-3,NA,TRBV6-2/TRBV6-3,15,TGTGCCAGCAGTTACGGGGGGCAGGACACAGATACGCAGTATTTT,CASSYGGQDTDTQYF
NA,TRBJ1-2,TRBD1,TRBV24-1,13,TGTGCCACCAGTGATAGGACAGGGGGCGACTACACCTTC,CATSDRTGGDYTF
NA,TRBJ2-2,NA,TRBV11-2,15,TGTGCCAGCAAACCACCGGCCGGGAGCACCGGGGAGCTGTTTTTT,CASKPPAGSTGELFF
NA,TRBJ2-1,TRBD2,TRBV25-1,16,TGTGCCAGCAGAGCTCCCCTAGCGGGGTCCCACAATGAGCAGTTCTTC,CASRAPLAGSHNEQFF
few,TRBJ2-1,TRBD1,TRBV5-1,13,TGCGCCAGCAGCATTGACAGGGATGATGAGCAGTTCTTC,CASSIDRDDEQFF
NA,TRBJ1-4,TRBD1,TRBV3-1/TRBV3-2,14,TGTGCCAGCAGCCCTCCGGGACAGTTCTATACACTGTTTTTT,CASSPPGQFYTLFF
NA,TRBJ1-5,NA,TRBV7-2,17,TGTGCCAGCAGCCTCCTCGGATCGGGTGCCCGTCGGCAGCCCCAGCATTTT,CASSLLGSGARRQPQHF
NA,TRBJ1-4,NA,TRBV6-5,14,TGTGCCAGTTTCCCCGGGACACTCTCGGAAAAACTGTTTTTT,CASFPGTLSEKLFF
NA,TRBJ2-1,TRBD2,TRBV30,17,TGTGCCTGGAGTGTAGCACTAGCGGGGATTGGGTTGAATGAGCAGTTCTTC,CAWSVALAGIGLNEQFF
once,TRBJ1-1,TRBD1,TRBV5-5,14,TGTGCCAGCAGTTTCGACAGGGGGTTCACTGAAGCTTTCTTT,CASSFDRGFTEAFF
NA,TRBJ1-2,NA,TRBV6-5,14,TGTGCCAGCAGTCGGGTGACTCAACCCCATGGCTACACCTTC,CASSRVTQPHGYTF
NA,TRBJ2-1,NA,TRBV10-1,12,TGCGCCAGCCCCGAGGGGGGTTCCGAGCAGTTCTTC,CASPEGGSEQFF
NA,TRBJ1-2,NA,TRBV29-1,14,TGCAGCGTTGATAATGGGGACGGTGTAGGAGGCTACACCTTC,CSVDNGDGVGGYTF
NA,TRBJ2-3,NA,TRBV7-2,16,TGTGCCAGCAGCTTCGGGCTAGCCTCGGGAACAGATACGCAGTATTTT,CASSFGLASGTDTQYF
NA,TRBJ1-1,TRBD1,TRBV5-3,14,TGTGCCAGAAGCACAGGGGCCTTGAACACTGAAGCTTTCTTT,CARSTGALNTEAFF
NA,TRBJ1-4,NA,TRBV4-3,18,TGCGCCAGCAGCCAAGTCTTCCGAAACCTTGCAACTAATGAAAAACTGTTTTTT,CASSQVFRNLATNEKLFF
NA,TRBJ2-3,NA,TRBV7-8,15,TGTGCCAGCAGCTTAGGAGTAGCGTCCACAGATACGCAGTATTTT,CASSLGVASTDTQYF
NA,TRBJ2-2,NA,TRBV12-3/TRBV12-4,13,TGTGCCAGTGGCCCCAGGAACACCGGGGAGCTGTTTTTT,CASGPRNTGELFF
NA,TRBJ1-2,NA,TRBV4-3,14,TGCGCCAGCAGCCAGAAAGGGCGAGGCTATGGCTACACCTTC,CASSQKGRGYGYTF
NA,TRBJ1-2,TRBD1,TRBV19,13,TGTGCCAGTAGTATAGGGACAGGGAATGGCTACACCTTC,CASSIGTGNGYTF
few,TRBJ2-7,TRBD2,TRBV4-2,19,TGTGCCAGCAGCCCGCTGGGGACTAGCGGGGGGACGAGCTCCTACGAGCAGTACTTC,CASSPLGTSGGTSSYEQYF
NA,TRBJ2-1,TRBD2,TRBV6-5,14,TGTGCCAGCAGAAAAGGACTAGCTAGCAATGAGCAGTTCTTC,CASRKGLASNEQFF
NA,TRBJ2-1,TRBD2,TRBV11-2,16,TGTGCCAGCAGCCCCGATGAGGGCGGGGGGGCCTTTGAGCAGTTCTTC,CASSPDEGGGAFEQFF
once,TRBJ1-3,NA,TRBV10-2,16,TGCGCCAGCAGTGAACGGAAGGGCGGGGACGGAAACACCATATATTTT,CASSERKGGDGNTIYF